What follows are 3 T cell receptor beta chains derived from one specimen sequenced in a study of Ad26.COV2.S vaccination and SARS-CoV-2 variants. The treatment here: about 20 received Ad26.COV2.S at low or high dose, single or two shots; 5 received placebo; per-sample allocation not given. Specimen acquisition occurred on day 63 following the initial vaccine or placebo injection. Clones were sequenced by immunoSEQ multiplex PCR, and TCRdb holds only the in-frame ones, with some missing. The profile covers about 350,000 clones, with about 87% appearing a single time and 5.5% to 7% taken by the ten largest. Sequenced here: peripheral blood, sampled in a trial of Ad26.COV2.S vaccine versus placebo. The origin of the receptors is a person aged 18-65 years who received the Ad26.COV2.S COVID-19 vaccine or a placebo.

This sequence joins TRBV4-3 and TRBJ2-3, with 7 bases fitting TRBD2. This CDR3 region has 17 residues. The V and J ends lost 0 bases and 6 bases, in that order; junction bases with no gene match: 12. Germline lookup yields CDR1 LGHNA and CDR2 YSLEER. As DNA, the CDR3 is TGCGCCAGCAGCCAAGATTTCGGTCGCGGGAGAGGGGATACGCAGTATTTT. It yields the protein CASSQDFGRGRGDTQYF.

V is TRBV5-1 and J is TRBJ2-7; a weak D match, TRBD2 (6 bases). V lost 2 bases to trimming and J lost 6 bases, with 27 bases between them. This CDR3 is 18 amino acids long. Germline-derived CDR1 and CDR2 are SGHRS and YFSETQ. The CDR3 nucleotides are TGCGCCAGCAGCTTATCAGCATCTACCGGGACTTGGCCCCTCGAGCAGTACTTC. This gives the protein CASSLSASTGTWPLEQYF.

This clone was detected once. The V call is TRBV4-3, the J call TRBJ2-1; D gene ambiguous. The CDR3 totals 16 residues. Germline CDR1 is LGHNA and CDR2 is YSLEER. The V end lost 0 bases, the J end lost 1 base, and 10 bases lay between the germline ends. The CDR3 protein is CASSQDRPDSYNEQFF. CDR3 in DNA: TGCGCCAGCAGCCAAGACCGGCCAGATTCCTACAATGAGCAGTTCTTC.